Listed below are T cell receptor beta chains from one sample, sequenced in a study of blood T cell repertoires in COVID-19. Repertoires were generated with immunoSEQ multiplex PCR, while TCRdb's copy carries only in-frame clones and drops some. The data show 45,000 to 55,000 clones, 70% to 85% seen once. Sequenced input: peripheral blood. These receptors were taken from a man older than 75 with COVID-19, enrolled during active disease. Both conserved end residues are part of each CDR3. Fields, in order: V gene, CDR3 length, clone size, J gene, D gene, CDR3 DNA, CDR3 protein. The D gene is left open where the match is weak. Clone size is shown for a subset of rows, as once, few, many or a class of expanded clone.

v_call: TRBV9
cdr3_length: 14
clone_size: once
j_call: TRBJ2-7
d_call: TRBD2
cdr3_nt: TGTGCCAGCTCTAGCGGGGGTCTTTCCTACGAGCAGTACTTC
cdr3_aa: CASSSGGLSYEQYF

v_call: TRBV29-1
cdr3_length: 14
clone_size: NA
j_call: TRBJ1-4
d_call: TRBD1
cdr3_nt: TGCAGCGTTGCCCTGACAGGGACTAATGAAAAACTGTTTTTT
cdr3_aa: CSVALTGTNEKLFF

v_call: TRBV6-2/TRBV6-3
cdr3_length: 19
clone_size: NA
j_call: TRBJ1-5
d_call: NA
cdr3_nt: TGTGCCAGCAGTTACGAACGAGGACCAGGGGCAGGCCTCAACCAGCCCCAGCATTTT
cdr3_aa: CASSYERGPGAGLNQPQHF

v_call: TRBV6-2/TRBV6-3
cdr3_length: 19
clone_size: NA
j_call: TRBJ2-6
d_call: TRBD1
cdr3_nt: TGTGCCAGCAGTTATTCATCCGGGACAGGGATCTCTGGGGCCAACGTCCTGACTTTC
cdr3_aa: CASSYSSGTGISGANVLTF

v_call: TRBV6-2/TRBV6-3
cdr3_length: 16
clone_size: NA
j_call: TRBJ1-5
d_call: NA
cdr3_nt: TGTGCCAGCAGTTACGCGACGGGTTATAGCAATCAGCCCCAGCATTTT
cdr3_aa: CASSYATGYSNQPQHF

v_call: TRBV19
cdr3_length: 14
clone_size: NA
j_call: TRBJ2-3
d_call: NA
cdr3_nt: TGTGCCAGTAAGGCACAAGGGGTGTGGGATACGCAGTATTTT
cdr3_aa: CASKAQGVWDTQYF

v_call: TRBV29-1
cdr3_length: 13
clone_size: NA
j_call: TRBJ1-2
d_call: NA
cdr3_nt: TGCAGCGTTGATGCACAGGGAACAGCTGGCTACACCTTC
cdr3_aa: CSVDAQGTAGYTF

v_call: TRBV5-6
cdr3_length: 13
clone_size: NA
j_call: TRBJ1-2
d_call: NA
cdr3_nt: TGTGCCAGCAGCTTGCGGGTCGCCTATGGCTACACCTTC
cdr3_aa: CASSLRVAYGYTF

v_call: TRBV24-1
cdr3_length: 16
clone_size: NA
j_call: TRBJ2-5
d_call: NA
cdr3_nt: TGTGCCACCAGTGATTTTGACGGGGGAGAGAGAGAGACCCAGTACTTC
cdr3_aa: CATSDFDGGERETQYF

v_call: TRBV5-5
cdr3_length: 15
clone_size: once
j_call: TRBJ2-2
d_call: TRBD1
cdr3_nt: TGTGCCAGCAGCCGCTGGGACAGGGACACCGGGGAGCTGTTTTTT
cdr3_aa: CASSRWDRDTGELFF

v_call: TRBV7-9
cdr3_length: 12
clone_size: few
j_call: TRBJ2-1
d_call: NA
cdr3_nt: TGTGCCAGCAGCTTAGAAGCTAATGAGCAGTTCTTC
cdr3_aa: CASSLEANEQFF

v_call: TRBV7-8
cdr3_length: 13
clone_size: once
j_call: TRBJ2-1
d_call: NA
cdr3_nt: TGTGCCAGCAGCTTAGGGTTGACTGTCCACCAGTTCTTC
cdr3_aa: CASSLGLTVHQFF

v_call: TRBV29-1
cdr3_length: 13
clone_size: NA
j_call: TRBJ1-2
d_call: NA
cdr3_nt: TGCAGCGTTGGATCGACAGAGATCTATGGCTACACCTTC
cdr3_aa: CSVGSTEIYGYTF

v_call: TRBV4-2
cdr3_length: 16
clone_size: NA
j_call: TRBJ2-1
d_call: NA
cdr3_nt: TGTGCCAGCAGCAGTACCGGACTTGGGTACTACAATGAGCAGTTCTTC
cdr3_aa: CASSSTGLGYYNEQFF

v_call: TRBV28
cdr3_length: 15
clone_size: NA
j_call: TRBJ1-2
d_call: TRBD1
cdr3_nt: TGTGCCAGCAGGGCGCAGGGGGAGGCTAACTATGGCTACACCTTC
cdr3_aa: CASRAQGEANYGYTF

v_call: TRBV5-1
cdr3_length: 15
clone_size: NA
j_call: TRBJ2-1
d_call: TRBD2
cdr3_nt: TGCGCCAGCAGCCTCCGAGGTAGCGGGGGGGGTGAGCAGTTCTTC
cdr3_aa: CASSLRGSGGGEQFF

v_call: TRBV5-5
cdr3_length: 15
clone_size: once
j_call: TRBJ2-3
d_call: TRBD2
cdr3_nt: TGTGCCAGCAGCTTCCGGGACTATCACACAGATACGCAGTATTTT
cdr3_aa: CASSFRDYHTDTQYF

v_call: TRBV28
cdr3_length: 13
clone_size: NA
j_call: TRBJ1-2
d_call: NA
cdr3_nt: TGTGCCAGCAGTTTGGGCAGGGGAAATGGCTACACCTTC
cdr3_aa: CASSLGRGNGYTF

v_call: TRBV27
cdr3_length: 14
clone_size: NA
j_call: TRBJ2-5
d_call: NA
cdr3_nt: TGTGCCAGCAGCACCCTCGGGCTAGCAGAGACCCAGTACTTC
cdr3_aa: CASSTLGLAETQYF

v_call: TRBV27
cdr3_length: 13
clone_size: NA
j_call: TRBJ1-1
d_call: TRBD1
cdr3_nt: TGTGCCAGCACCGGACAGGGGAACACTGAAGCTTTCTTT
cdr3_aa: CASTGQGNTEAFF

v_call: TRBV4-3
cdr3_length: 15
clone_size: NA
j_call: TRBJ1-5
d_call: TRBD1
cdr3_nt: TGCGCCAGCAGCCAACTAGGGGGCAGCAATCAGCCCCAGCATTTT
cdr3_aa: CASSQLGGSNQPQHF

v_call: TRBV2
cdr3_length: 18
clone_size: NA
j_call: TRBJ2-3
d_call: TRBD1
cdr3_nt: TGTGCCAGCACCCTAACCCCAACGGACAGGGGGAGCACAGATACGCAGTATTTT
cdr3_aa: CASTLTPTDRGSTDTQYF

v_call: TRBV18
cdr3_length: 13
clone_size: NA
j_call: TRBJ2-2
d_call: NA
cdr3_nt: TGTGCCACCGGTGAGGGTGGAACCGGGGAGCTGTTTTTT
cdr3_aa: CATGEGGTGELFF

v_call: TRBV19
cdr3_length: 14
clone_size: NA
j_call: TRBJ2-1
d_call: NA
cdr3_nt: TGTGCCAGTAGTATCTACCGAACCTCGAATGAGCAGTTCTTC
cdr3_aa: CASSIYRTSNEQFF

v_call: TRBV6-2/TRBV6-3
cdr3_length: 14
clone_size: NA
j_call: TRBJ2-7
d_call: TRBD2
cdr3_nt: TGTGCCAGCCGCCTAGCGGGGGGCTCCTACGAGCAGTACTTC
cdr3_aa: CASRLAGGSYEQYF

v_call: TRBV6-1
cdr3_length: 20
clone_size: once
j_call: TRBJ2-3
d_call: TRBD2
cdr3_nt: TGTGCCAGCAGTGAAGCAGAAAGGACTAGCGGGGGCGGGATCGCAGATACGCAGTATTTT
cdr3_aa: CASSEAERTSGGGIADTQYF

v_call: TRBV28
cdr3_length: 15
clone_size: NA
j_call: TRBJ1-3
d_call: TRBD1
cdr3_nt: TGTGCCAGCAGTTCTCAACAGGGGGCTGGAAACACCATATATTTT
cdr3_aa: CASSSQQGAGNTIYF

v_call: TRBV6-1
cdr3_length: 14
clone_size: NA
j_call: TRBJ2-2
d_call: NA
cdr3_nt: TGTGCCAGCAGTGAAGGGGGGGAAACCGGGGAGCTGTTTTTT
cdr3_aa: CASSEGGETGELFF

v_call: TRBV7-8
cdr3_length: 12
clone_size: NA
j_call: TRBJ2-5
d_call: NA
cdr3_nt: TGTGCCAGCAGCTTTAGCTCGGAGACCCAGTACTTC
cdr3_aa: CASSFSSETQYF

v_call: TRBV5-1
cdr3_length: 15
clone_size: NA
j_call: TRBJ2-1
d_call: TRBD2
cdr3_nt: TGCGCCAGCAGCTTGGCCCTAGCGGGAGGAAATGAGCAGTTCTTC
cdr3_aa: CASSLALAGGNEQFF

v_call: TRBV30
cdr3_length: 14
clone_size: NA
j_call: TRBJ2-3
d_call: NA
cdr3_nt: TGTGCCTGGAGTAAGGGAGCGCGGGCAGATACGCAGTATTTT
cdr3_aa: CAWSKGARADTQYF

v_call: TRBV4-3
cdr3_length: 17
clone_size: NA
j_call: TRBJ1-2
d_call: NA
cdr3_nt: TGCGCCAGCAGCCAAGAAACGTATAAGACACAGGACTATGGCTACACCTTC
cdr3_aa: CASSQETYKTQDYGYTF

v_call: TRBV5-1
cdr3_length: 16
clone_size: NA
j_call: TRBJ1-6
d_call: TRBD1
cdr3_nt: TGCGCCAGCAGCTTAGGACAGGGGGATCTTAATTCACCCCTCCACTTT
cdr3_aa: CASSLGQGDLNSPLHF

v_call: TRBV5-1
cdr3_length: 16
clone_size: NA
j_call: TRBJ2-7
d_call: TRBD1
cdr3_nt: TGCGCCAGCAGCCCGAGGACAGGGGGATTCTCCTACGAGCAGTACTTC
cdr3_aa: CASSPRTGGFSYEQYF

v_call: TRBV19
cdr3_length: 12
clone_size: NA
j_call: TRBJ1-2
d_call: NA
cdr3_nt: TGTGCCAGTAGTATCTTAAACTATGGCTACACCTTC
cdr3_aa: CASSILNYGYTF

v_call: TRBV6-6
cdr3_length: 14
clone_size: NA
j_call: TRBJ1-5
d_call: NA
cdr3_nt: TGTGCCAGCAATACGGGGGGGGGATCCCAGCCCCAGCATTTT
cdr3_aa: CASNTGGGSQPQHF

v_call: TRBV4-3
cdr3_length: 17
clone_size: NA
j_call: TRBJ2-1
d_call: NA
cdr3_nt: TGCGCCAGCAGCCAAGTGCAGGGGCGCAACTCCTACAATGAGCAGTTCTTC
cdr3_aa: CASSQVQGRNSYNEQFF

v_call: TRBV27
cdr3_length: 15
clone_size: NA
j_call: TRBJ1-4
d_call: TRBD1
cdr3_nt: TGTGCCAGCAGTACATCGACAGGGGGACTTGAAAAACTGTTTTTT
cdr3_aa: CASSTSTGGLEKLFF

v_call: TRBV6-1
cdr3_length: 15
clone_size: NA
j_call: TRBJ1-4
d_call: TRBD1
cdr3_nt: TGTGCCAGCAGTGAGCTGGACAGGGGTAAAGGGAAACTGTTTTTT
cdr3_aa: CASSELDRGKGKLFF

v_call: TRBV9
cdr3_length: 15
clone_size: NA
j_call: TRBJ1-1
d_call: NA
cdr3_nt: TGTGCCAGCAGCCCCAATTGGGCAGGGAACACTGAAGCTTTCTTT
cdr3_aa: CASSPNWAGNTEAFF

v_call: TRBV6-5
cdr3_length: 14
clone_size: NA
j_call: TRBJ1-5
d_call: NA
cdr3_nt: TGTGCCAGCAGTAGCCTCGACAGGAATCAGCCCCAGCATTTT
cdr3_aa: CASSSLDRNQPQHF

v_call: TRBV28
cdr3_length: 13
clone_size: NA
j_call: TRBJ1-2
d_call: NA
cdr3_nt: TGTGCCAGCGGGGGGGAGGCGCTGGGTGGCTACACCTTC
cdr3_aa: CASGGEALGGYTF

v_call: TRBV7-9
cdr3_length: 14
clone_size: NA
j_call: TRBJ2-3
d_call: TRBD2
cdr3_nt: TGTGCCAGCAGCCATGGGGGAGGGACAGATACGCAGTATTTT
cdr3_aa: CASSHGGGTDTQYF

v_call: TRBV12-3/TRBV12-4
cdr3_length: 12
clone_size: NA
j_call: TRBJ1-2
d_call: NA
cdr3_nt: TGTGCCAGCACAGGCCAAACCTATGGCTACACCTTC
cdr3_aa: CASTGQTYGYTF

v_call: TRBV4-3
cdr3_length: 16
clone_size: NA
j_call: TRBJ2-1
d_call: TRBD2
cdr3_nt: TGCGCCAGCAGCCTTATGCGGGGGGGAGCGGTCAATGAGCAGTTCTTC
cdr3_aa: CASSLMRGGAVNEQFF

v_call: TRBV5-1
cdr3_length: 15
clone_size: NA
j_call: TRBJ2-7
d_call: TRBD2
cdr3_nt: TGCGCCAGCAGCTGGAAGACTAGCGCTTCCTACGAGCAGTACTTC
cdr3_aa: CASSWKTSASYEQYF

v_call: TRBV6-4
cdr3_length: 15
clone_size: NA
j_call: TRBJ2-2
d_call: NA
cdr3_nt: TGTGCCAGCAAGTTCAAAACTTTTAACACCGGGGAGCTGTTTTTT
cdr3_aa: CASKFKTFNTGELFF

v_call: TRBV6-2/TRBV6-3
cdr3_length: 15
clone_size: NA
j_call: TRBJ2-6
d_call: NA
cdr3_nt: TGTGCCAGCAGTCCCCCCGGTTCTGGGGCCAACGTCCTGACTTTC
cdr3_aa: CASSPPGSGANVLTF

v_call: TRBV5-6
cdr3_length: 14
clone_size: NA
j_call: TRBJ2-3
d_call: NA
cdr3_nt: TGTGCCAGCAGCCCAGGGCGTAGCACAGATACGCAGTATTTT
cdr3_aa: CASSPGRSTDTQYF

v_call: TRBV9
cdr3_length: 18
clone_size: NA
j_call: TRBJ1-6
d_call: TRBD1
cdr3_nt: TGTGCCAGCAGCGCCGCGGGACAGGGTGGCCCCTATAATTCATCCCTCCACTTT
cdr3_aa: CASSAAGQGGPYNSSLHF

v_call: TRBV18
cdr3_length: 17
clone_size: once
j_call: TRBJ2-3
d_call: TRBD2
cdr3_nt: TGTGCCAGCTCACCACGGCAAGCGGGGGGCGGCACAGATACGCAGTATTTT
cdr3_aa: CASSPRQAGGGTDTQYF